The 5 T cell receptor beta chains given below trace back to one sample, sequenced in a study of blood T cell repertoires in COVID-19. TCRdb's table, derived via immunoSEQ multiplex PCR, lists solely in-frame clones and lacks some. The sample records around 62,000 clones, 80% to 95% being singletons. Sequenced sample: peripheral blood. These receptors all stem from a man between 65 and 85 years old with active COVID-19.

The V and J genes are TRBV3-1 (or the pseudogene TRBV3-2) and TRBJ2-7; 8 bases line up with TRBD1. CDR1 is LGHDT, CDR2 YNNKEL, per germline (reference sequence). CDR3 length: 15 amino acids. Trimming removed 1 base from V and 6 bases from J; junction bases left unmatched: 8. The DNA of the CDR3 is TGTGCCAGCAGCCAAGGTGGCAGGGGGCCAAGCGAGCAGTACTTC. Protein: CASSQGGRGPSEQYF.

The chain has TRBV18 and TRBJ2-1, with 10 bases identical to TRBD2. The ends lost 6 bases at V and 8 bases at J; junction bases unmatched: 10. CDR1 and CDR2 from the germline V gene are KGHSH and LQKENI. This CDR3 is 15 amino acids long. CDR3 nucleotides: TGTGCCAGCTCGATAGCGGGGGGCAATACCGATGAGCAGTTCTTC. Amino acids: CASSIAGGNTDEQFF.

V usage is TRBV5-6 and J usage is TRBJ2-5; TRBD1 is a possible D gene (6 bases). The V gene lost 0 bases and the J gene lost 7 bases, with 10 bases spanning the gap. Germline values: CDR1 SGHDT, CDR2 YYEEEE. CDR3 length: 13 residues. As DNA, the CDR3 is TGTGCCAGCAGCTTGGGGGACATTTGGACCCAGTACTTC. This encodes CASSLGDIWTQYF.

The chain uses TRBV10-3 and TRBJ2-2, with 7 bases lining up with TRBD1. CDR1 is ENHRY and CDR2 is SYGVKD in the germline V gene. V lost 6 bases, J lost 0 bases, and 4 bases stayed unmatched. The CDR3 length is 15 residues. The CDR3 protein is CAIRKDRTNTGELFF. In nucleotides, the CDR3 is TGTGCCATCAGAAAGGACAGGACGAACACCGGGGAGCTGTTTTTT.

The CDR3 loop is CASSRDRSPNQPQHF. CDR3 coding DNA: TGTGCCAGCAGCCGCGACAGGTCCCCAAATCAGCCCCAGCATTTT. The chain carries TRBV7-2 and TRBJ1-5, with D perhaps matching TRBD1 (6 bases). Germline V CDR1 and CDR2: SGHTA, FQGNSA. The CDR3 is 15 amino acids. Trimming took 5 bases from V and 4 from J, leaving 15 bases between them.